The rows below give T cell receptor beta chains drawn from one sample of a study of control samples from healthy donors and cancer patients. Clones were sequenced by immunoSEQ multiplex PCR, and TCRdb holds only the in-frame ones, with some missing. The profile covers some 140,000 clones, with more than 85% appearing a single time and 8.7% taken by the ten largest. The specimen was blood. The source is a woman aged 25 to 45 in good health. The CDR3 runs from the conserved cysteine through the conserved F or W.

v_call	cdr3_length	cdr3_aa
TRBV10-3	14	CAISESPLTDTQYF
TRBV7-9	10	CASSFDTQYF
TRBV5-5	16	CASSLALRVPNTEAFF
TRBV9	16	CASSPQGGFGNQPQHF
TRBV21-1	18	CASSNPEPPTGKCPEAFF
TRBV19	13	CASMRGVNTEAFF
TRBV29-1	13	CSVLDRTRTEAFF
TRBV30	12	CAWSPGANVLTF
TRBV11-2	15	CASSPLIDRGGEQYF
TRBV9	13	CASKVASGNEQFF